This T cell receptor beta chain was found in a study of long-term antiretroviral therapy in people with HIV. General study points: Following ART, diversity rose but still fell short of transplant donor controls. The range of CDR3 lengths in HIV repertoires proved narrower than that found in controls.

Points on this clone: The target antigen is unknown. A junction boundary mismatches the germline segment, possibly from a read error.

With survey level as its setting, the immunoSEQ assay was v3.0. Data came from immunoSEQ multiplex PCR; TCRdb stores just in-frame clones and leaves some out. The sample has 20,000 to 25,000 clones, approximately 80% seen once. The TCR sequence derives from a man aged 50-60 years with HIV. The sample in question was unsorted PBMCs, obtained 0.3 years after starting antiretroviral therapy.

The CDR3 protein is CASSLGLTAFF. CDR3 nucleotides: TGTGCCAGCAGCTTAGGGCTCACAGCTTTCTTC. This chain links TRBV11-2 with TRBJ1-2; no clear D. Germline V gives CDR1 SGHAT, CDR2 FQNNGV. The CDR3 consists of 11 residues.